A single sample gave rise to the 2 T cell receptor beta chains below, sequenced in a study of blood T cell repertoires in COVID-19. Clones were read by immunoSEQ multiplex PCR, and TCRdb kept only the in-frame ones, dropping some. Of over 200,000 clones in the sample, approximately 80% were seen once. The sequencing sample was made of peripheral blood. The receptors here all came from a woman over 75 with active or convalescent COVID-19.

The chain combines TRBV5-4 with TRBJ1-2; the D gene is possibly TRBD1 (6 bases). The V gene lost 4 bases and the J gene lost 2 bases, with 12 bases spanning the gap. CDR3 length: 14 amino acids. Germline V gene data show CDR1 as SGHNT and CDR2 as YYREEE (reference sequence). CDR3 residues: CASSPAGENYGYTF. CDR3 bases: TGTGCCAGCAGCCCGGCAGGGGAGAACTATGGCTACACCTTC.

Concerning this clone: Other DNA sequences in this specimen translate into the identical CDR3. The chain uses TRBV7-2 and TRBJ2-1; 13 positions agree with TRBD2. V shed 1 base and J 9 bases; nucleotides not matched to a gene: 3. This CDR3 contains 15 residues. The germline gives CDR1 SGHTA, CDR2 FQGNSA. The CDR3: CASSLGTSGRGEQFF. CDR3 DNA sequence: TGTGCCAGCAGCTTAGGGACTAGCGGGAGAGGTGAGCAGTTCTTC.